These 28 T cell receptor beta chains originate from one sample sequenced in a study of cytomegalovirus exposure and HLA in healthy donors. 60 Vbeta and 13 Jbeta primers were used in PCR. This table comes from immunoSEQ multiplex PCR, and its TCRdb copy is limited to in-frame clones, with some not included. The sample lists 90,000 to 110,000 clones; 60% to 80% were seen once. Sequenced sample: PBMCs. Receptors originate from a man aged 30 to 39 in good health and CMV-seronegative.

The CDR3 DNA reads TGCGCCAGCAGCCGCAGACGGGGGGACGCTGGAAACACCATATATTTT. Translation: CASSRRRGDAGNTIYF. The chain carries TRBV4-3 and TRBJ1-3, with D possibly matching TRBD1 (5 bases). This CDR3 is built from 16 residues. The ends were cut back, 4 bases at V and 2 bases at J, with 15 bases in the middle. Germline V gene lookup returns CDR1 LGHNA and CDR2 YSLEER.

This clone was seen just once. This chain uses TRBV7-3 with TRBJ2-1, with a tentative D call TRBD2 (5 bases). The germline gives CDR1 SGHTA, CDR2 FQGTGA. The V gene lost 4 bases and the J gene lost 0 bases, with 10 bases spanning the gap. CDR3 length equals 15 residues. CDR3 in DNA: TGTGCCAGCAGCTCCCTCGGAGGCTCCTACAATGAGCAGTTCTTC. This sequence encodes CASSSLGGSYNEQFF.

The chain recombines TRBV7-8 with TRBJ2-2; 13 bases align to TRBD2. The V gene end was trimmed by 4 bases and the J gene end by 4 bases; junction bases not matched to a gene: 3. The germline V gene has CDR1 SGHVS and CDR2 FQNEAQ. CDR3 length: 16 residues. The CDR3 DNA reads TGTGCCAGCAGCTCACGGACTAGCGGGAGCACCGGGGAGCTGTTTTTT. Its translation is CASSSRTSGSTGELFF.

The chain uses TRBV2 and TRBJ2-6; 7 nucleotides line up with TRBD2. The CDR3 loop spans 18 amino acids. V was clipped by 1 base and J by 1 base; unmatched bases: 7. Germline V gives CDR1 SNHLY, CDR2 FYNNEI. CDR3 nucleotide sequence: TGTGCCAGCAGTGAAGGCCCGGGGAGGGGATCTGGGGCCAACGTCCTGACTTTC. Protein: CASSEGPGRGSGANVLTF.

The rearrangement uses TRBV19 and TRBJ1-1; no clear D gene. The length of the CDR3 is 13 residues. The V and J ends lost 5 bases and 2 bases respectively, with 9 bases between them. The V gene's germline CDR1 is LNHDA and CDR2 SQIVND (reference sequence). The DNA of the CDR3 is TGTGCCAGTAGTTTGGGCGTAAACACTGAAGCTTTCTTT. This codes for CASSLGVNTEAFF.

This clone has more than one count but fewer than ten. CDR3 DNA sequence: TGTGCCAGCAGCCTCAGACAGGGCTACAATGAGCAGTTCTTC. This sequence encodes CASSLRQGYNEQFF. This chain links TRBV25-1 with TRBJ2-1, with TRBD1 matching 7 bases. This CDR3 spans 14 amino acids. J was trimmed by 3 bases and V by 6 bases; bases with no gene match: 5. Germline values: CDR1 MGHDK, CDR2 SYGVNS.

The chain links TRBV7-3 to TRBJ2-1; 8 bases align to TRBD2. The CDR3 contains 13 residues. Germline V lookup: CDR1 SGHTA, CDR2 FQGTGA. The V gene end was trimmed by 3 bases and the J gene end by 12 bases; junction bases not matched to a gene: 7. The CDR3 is CASSLRGVERQFF. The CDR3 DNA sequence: TGTGCCAGCAGCTTGCGGGGGGTGGAGCGGCAGTTCTTC.

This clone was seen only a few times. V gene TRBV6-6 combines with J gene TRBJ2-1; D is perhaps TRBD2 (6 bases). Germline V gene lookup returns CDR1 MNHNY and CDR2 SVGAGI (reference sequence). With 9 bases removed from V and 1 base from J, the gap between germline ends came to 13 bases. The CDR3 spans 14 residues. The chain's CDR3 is CASSGGTSYNEQFF. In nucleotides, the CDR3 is TGTGCCAGTTCTGGGGGGACGTCCTACAATGAGCAGTTCTTC.

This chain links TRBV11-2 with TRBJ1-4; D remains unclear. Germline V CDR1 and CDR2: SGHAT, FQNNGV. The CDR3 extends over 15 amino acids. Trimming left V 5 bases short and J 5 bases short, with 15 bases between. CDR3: CASSPLPGVNEKLFF. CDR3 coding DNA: TGTGCCAGCAGCCCCCTACCGGGAGTGAATGAAAAACTGTTTTTT. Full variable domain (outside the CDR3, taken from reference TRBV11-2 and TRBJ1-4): EAGVAQSPRYKIIEKRQSVAFWCNPISGHATLYWYQQILGQGPKLLIQFQNNGVVDDSQLPKDRFSAERLKGVDSTLKIQPAKLEDSAVYLCASSPLPGVNEKLFFGSGTQLSVL.

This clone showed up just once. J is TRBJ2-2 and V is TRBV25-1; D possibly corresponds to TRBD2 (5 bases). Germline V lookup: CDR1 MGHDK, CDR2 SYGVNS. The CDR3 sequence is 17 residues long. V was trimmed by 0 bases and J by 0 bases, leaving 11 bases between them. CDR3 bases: TGTGCCAGCAGTGAATATAGAGGGCGAACGAACACCGGGGAGCTGTTTTTT. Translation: CASSEYRGRTNTGELFF.

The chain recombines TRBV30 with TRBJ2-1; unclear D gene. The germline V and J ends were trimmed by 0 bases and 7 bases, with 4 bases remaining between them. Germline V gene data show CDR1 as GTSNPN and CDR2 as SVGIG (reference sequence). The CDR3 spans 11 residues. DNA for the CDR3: TGTGCCTGGAGTGTGAGGAATGAGCAGTTCTTC. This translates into CAWSVRNEQFF.

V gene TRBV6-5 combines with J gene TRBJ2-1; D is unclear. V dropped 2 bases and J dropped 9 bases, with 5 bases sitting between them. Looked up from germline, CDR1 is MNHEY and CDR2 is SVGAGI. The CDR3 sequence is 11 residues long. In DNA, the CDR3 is TGTGCCAGCAGTTACCTCCTTGAGCAGTTCTTC. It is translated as CASSYLLEQFF.

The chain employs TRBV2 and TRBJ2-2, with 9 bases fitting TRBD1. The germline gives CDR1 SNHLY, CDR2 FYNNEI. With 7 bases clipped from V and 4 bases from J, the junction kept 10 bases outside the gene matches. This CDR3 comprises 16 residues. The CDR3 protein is CASTVGGTGSTGELFF. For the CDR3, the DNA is TGTGCCAGCACTGTGGGGGGGACAGGGTCCACCGGGGAGCTGTTTTTT.

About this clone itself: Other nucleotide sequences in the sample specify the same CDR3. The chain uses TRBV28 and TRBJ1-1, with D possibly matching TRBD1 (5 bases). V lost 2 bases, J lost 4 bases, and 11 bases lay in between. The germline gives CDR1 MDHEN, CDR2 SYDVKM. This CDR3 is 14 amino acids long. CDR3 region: CASSLTGGATEAFF. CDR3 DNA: TGTGCCAGCAGTTTAACAGGAGGGGCCACTGAAGCTTTCTTT.

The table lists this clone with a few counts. CDR3 residues: CASSRRLAGPPVAKNIQYF. CDR3 DNA sequence: TGTGCCAGCAGCCGCCGACTAGCGGGACCACCCGTAGCCAAAAACATTCAGTACTTC. The chain links TRBV14 to TRBJ2-4; the match to TRBD2 covers 11 bases. From germline, CDR1 is SGHDN and CDR2 FVKESK. This CDR3 region has 19 residues. Trimming took 4 bases from V and 0 from J; bases not matched to a gene: 11. Based on the CDR3 plus reference TRBV14 and TRBJ2-4, the full variable domain is EAGVTQFPSHSVIEKGQTVTLRCDPISGHDNLYWYRRVMGKEIKFLLHFVKESKQDESGMPNNRFLAERTGGTYSTLKVQPAELEDSGVYFCASSRRLAGPPVAKNIQYFGAGTRLSVL.

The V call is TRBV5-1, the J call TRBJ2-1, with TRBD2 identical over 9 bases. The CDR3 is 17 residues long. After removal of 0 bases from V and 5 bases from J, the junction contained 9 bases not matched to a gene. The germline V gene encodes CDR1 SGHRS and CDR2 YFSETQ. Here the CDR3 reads CASSLALEAGGNNEQFF. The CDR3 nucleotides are TGCGCCAGCAGCTTGGCGCTCGAGGCGGGAGGGAACAATGAGCAGTTCTTC.

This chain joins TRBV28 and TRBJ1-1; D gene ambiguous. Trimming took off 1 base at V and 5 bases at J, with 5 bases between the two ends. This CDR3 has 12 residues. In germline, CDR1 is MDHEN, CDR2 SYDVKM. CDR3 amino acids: CASSLFETEAFF. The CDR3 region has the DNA TGTGCCAGCAGTTTATTTGAGACTGAAGCTTTCTTT.

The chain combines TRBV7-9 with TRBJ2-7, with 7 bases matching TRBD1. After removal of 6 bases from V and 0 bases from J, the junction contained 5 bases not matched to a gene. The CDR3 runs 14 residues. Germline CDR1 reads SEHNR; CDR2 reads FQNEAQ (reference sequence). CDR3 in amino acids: CASSHRDSSYEQYF. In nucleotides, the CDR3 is TGTGCCAGCAGTCACCGGGACAGCTCCTACGAGCAGTACTTC.

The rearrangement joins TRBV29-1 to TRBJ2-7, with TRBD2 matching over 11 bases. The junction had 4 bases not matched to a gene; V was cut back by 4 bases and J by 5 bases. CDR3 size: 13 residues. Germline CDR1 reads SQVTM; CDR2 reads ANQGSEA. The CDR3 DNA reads TGCAGCGTTGCTACGACTAGCGGGAACGAGCAGTACTTC. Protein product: CSVATTSGNEQYF.

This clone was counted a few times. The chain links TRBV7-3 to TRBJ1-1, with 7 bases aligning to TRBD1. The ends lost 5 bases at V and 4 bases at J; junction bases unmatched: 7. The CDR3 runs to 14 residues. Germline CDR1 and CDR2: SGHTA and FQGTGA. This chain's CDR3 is CASSPQQGSTEAFF. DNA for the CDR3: TGTGCCAGCAGCCCACAACAGGGGAGCACTGAAGCTTTCTTT.

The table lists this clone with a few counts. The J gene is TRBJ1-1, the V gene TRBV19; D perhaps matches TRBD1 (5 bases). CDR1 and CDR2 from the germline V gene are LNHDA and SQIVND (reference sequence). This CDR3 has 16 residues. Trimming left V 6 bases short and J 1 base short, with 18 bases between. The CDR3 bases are TGTGCCAGTAGCCCCAGCCCCCAGGGCCCGAACACTGAAGCTTTCTTT. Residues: CASSPSPQGPNTEAFF.

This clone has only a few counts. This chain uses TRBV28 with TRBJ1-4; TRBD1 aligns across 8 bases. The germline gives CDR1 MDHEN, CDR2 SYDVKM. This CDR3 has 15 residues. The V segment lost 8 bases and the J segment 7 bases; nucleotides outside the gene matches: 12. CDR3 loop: CASVRQGQAVEKLFF. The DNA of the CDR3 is TGTGCCAGCGTACGACAGGGACAGGCGGTTGAAAAACTGTTTTTT.

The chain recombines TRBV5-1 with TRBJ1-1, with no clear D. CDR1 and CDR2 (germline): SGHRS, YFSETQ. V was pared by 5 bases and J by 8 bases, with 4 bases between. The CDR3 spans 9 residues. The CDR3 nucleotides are TGCGCCAGCAGTCTGGAAGCTTTCTTT. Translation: CASSLEAFF.

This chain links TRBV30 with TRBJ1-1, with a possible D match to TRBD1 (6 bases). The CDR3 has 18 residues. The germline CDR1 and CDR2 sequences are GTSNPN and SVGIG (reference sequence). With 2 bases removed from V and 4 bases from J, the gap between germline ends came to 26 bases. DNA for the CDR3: TGTGCCTGGAGTCTAGACGTGGGGGGGCTAGGGGGGAGCACTGAAGCTTTCTTT. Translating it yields CAWSLDVGGLGGSTEAFF.

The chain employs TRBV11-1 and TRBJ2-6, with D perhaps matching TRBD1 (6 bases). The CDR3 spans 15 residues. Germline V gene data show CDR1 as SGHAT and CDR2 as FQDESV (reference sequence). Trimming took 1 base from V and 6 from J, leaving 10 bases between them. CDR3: CASSLGYRVANVLTF. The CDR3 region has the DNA TGTGCCAGCAGCTTAGGGTACAGGGTGGCCAACGTCCTGACTTTC.

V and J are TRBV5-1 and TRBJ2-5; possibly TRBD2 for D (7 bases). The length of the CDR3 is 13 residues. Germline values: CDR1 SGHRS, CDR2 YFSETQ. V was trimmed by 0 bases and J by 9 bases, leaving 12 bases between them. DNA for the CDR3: TGCGCCAGCAGCTTGGACGAGGGGGGGTCCCAGTACTTC. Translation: CASSLDEGGSQYF.

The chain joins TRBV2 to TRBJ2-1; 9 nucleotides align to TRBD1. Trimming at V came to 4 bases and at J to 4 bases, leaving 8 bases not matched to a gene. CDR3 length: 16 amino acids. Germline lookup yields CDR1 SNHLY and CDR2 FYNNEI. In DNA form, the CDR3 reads TGTGCCAGCAGTGCATCGACAGGGGGTTGGTACAATGAGCAGTTCTTC. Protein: CASSASTGGWYNEQFF.

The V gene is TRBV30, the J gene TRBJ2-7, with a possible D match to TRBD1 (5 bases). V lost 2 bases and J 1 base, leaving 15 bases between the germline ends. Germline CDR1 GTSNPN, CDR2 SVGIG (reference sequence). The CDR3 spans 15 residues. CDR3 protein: CAWSIDSSMSYEQYF. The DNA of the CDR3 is TGTGCCTGGAGTATTGACAGCTCCATGTCCTACGAGCAGTACTTC.